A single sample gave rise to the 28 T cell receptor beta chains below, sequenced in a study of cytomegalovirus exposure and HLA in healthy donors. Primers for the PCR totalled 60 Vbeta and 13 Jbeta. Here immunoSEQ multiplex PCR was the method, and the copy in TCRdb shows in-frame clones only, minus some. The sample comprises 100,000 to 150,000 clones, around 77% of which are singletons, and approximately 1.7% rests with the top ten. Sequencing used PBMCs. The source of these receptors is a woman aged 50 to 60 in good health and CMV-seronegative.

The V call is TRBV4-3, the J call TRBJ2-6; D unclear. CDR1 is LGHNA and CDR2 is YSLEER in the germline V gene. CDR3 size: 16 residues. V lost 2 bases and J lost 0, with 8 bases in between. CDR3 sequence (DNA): TGCGCCAGCAGCCAATCTCAACTCTCTGGGGCCAACGTCCTGACTTTC. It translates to CASSQSQLSGANVLTF.

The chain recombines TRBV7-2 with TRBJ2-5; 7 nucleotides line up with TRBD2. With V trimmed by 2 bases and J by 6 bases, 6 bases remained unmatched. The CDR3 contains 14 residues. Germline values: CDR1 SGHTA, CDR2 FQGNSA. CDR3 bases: TGTGCCAGCAGCTTACTAGCGGTTATGCAGACCCAGTACTTC. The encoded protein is CASSLLAVMQTQYF.

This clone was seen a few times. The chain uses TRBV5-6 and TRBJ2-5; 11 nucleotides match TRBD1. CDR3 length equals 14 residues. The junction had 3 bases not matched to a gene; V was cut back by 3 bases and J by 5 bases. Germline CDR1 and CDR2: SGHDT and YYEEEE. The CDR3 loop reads CASSSGQGVETQYF. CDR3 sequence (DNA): TGTGCCAGCAGCTCGGGACAGGGGGTCGAGACCCAGTACTTC.

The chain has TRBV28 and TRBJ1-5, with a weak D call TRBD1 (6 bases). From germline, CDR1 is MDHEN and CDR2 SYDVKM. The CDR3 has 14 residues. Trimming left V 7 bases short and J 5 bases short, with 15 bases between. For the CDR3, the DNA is TGTGCCAGCACTCTACAGGGAGGGTATCAGCCCCAGCATTTT. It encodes CASTLQGGYQPQHF.

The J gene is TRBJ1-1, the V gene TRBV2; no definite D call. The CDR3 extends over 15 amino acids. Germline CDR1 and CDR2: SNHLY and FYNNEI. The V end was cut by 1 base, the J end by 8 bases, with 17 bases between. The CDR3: CASSEDSLTRGEAFF. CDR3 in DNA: TGTGCCAGCAGTGAAGATTCCTTGACACGAGGGGAAGCTTTCTTT.

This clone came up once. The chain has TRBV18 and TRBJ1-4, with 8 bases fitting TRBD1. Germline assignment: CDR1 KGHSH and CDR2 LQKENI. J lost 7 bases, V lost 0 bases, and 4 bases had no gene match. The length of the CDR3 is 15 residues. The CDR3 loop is CASSPPDREGEKLFF. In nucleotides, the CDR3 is TGTGCCAGCTCACCACCGGACAGGGAGGGTGAAAAACTGTTTTTT.

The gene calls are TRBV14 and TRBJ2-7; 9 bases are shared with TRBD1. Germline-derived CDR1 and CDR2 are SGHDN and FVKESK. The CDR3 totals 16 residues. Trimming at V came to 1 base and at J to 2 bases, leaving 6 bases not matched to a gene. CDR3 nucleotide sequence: TGTGCCAGCAGCCAAGCTCAGGACAGGGGTACCTACGAGCAGTACGTC. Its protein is CASSQAQDRGTYEQYV.

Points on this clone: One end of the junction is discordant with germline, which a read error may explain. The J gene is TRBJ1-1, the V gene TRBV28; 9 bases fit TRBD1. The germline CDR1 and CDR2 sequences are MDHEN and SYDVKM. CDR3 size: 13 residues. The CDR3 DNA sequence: TGTACCAGCAGTCTACAGGGGGCGGGTAAAGCTTTCTTT. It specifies CTSSLQGAGKAFF.

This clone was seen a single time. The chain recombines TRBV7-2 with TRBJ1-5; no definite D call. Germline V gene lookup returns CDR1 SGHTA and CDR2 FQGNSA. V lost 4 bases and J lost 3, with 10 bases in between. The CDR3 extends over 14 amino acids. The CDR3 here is CASSSRLANQPQHF. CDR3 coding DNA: TGTGCCAGCAGCTCACGACTGGCCAATCAGCCCCAGCATTTT.

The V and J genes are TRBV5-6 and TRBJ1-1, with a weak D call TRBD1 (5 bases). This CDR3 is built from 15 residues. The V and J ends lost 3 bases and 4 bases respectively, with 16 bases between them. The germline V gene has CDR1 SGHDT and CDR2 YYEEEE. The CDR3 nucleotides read TGTGCCAGCAGCTACGGCGGGGGGTGGGGCACTGAAGCTTTCTTT. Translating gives CASSYGGGWGTEAFF.

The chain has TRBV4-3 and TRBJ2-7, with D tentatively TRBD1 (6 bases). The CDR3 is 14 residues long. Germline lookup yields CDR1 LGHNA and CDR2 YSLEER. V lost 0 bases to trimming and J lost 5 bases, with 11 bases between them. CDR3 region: CASSQDRGEDEQYF. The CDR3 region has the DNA TGCGCCAGCAGCCAAGACAGGGGAGAGGACGAGCAGTACTTC.

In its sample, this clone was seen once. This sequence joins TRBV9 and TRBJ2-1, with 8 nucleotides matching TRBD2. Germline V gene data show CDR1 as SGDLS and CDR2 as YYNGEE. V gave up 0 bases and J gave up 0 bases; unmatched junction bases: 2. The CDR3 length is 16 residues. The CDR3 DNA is TGTGCCAGCAGCGTAGGAGGACTAGCCTCCTACAATGAGCAGTTCTTC. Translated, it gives CASSVGGLASYNEQFF. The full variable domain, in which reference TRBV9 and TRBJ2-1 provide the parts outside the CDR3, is DSGVTQTPKHLITATGQRVTLRCSPRSGDLSVYWYQQSLDQGLQFLIQYYNGEERAKGNILERFSAQQFPDLHSELNLSSLELGDSALYFCASSVGGLASYNEQFFGPGTRLTVL.

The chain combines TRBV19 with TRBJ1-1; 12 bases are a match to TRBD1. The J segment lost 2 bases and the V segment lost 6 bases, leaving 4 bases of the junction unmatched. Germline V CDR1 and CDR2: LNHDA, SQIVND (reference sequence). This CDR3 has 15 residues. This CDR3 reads CASRSGTGGNTEAFF. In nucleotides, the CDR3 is TGTGCCAGTAGGTCCGGGACAGGGGGCAACACTGAAGCTTTCTTT.

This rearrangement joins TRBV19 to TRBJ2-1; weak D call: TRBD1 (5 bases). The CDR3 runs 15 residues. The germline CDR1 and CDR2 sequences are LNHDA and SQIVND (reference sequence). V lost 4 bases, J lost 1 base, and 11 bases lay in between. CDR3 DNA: TGTGCCAGTAGTAGTACAGGTGTTTCCTACAATGAGCAGTTCTTC. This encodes CASSSTGVSYNEQFF.

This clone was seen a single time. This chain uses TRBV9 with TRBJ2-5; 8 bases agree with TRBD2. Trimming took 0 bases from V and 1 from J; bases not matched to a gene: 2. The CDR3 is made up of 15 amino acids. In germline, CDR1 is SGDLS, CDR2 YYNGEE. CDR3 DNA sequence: TGTGCCAGCAGCGTAGACGGGACTAGCCAAGAGACCCAGTACTTC. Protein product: CASSVDGTSQETQYF.

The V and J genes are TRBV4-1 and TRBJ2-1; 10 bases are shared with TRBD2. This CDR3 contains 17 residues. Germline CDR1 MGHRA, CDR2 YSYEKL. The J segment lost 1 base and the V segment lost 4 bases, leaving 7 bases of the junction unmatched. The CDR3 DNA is TGCGCCAGCAGCCTGAGAAGCGGGAGGGGATCCTACAATGAGCAGTTCTTC. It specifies CASSLRSGRGSYNEQFF.

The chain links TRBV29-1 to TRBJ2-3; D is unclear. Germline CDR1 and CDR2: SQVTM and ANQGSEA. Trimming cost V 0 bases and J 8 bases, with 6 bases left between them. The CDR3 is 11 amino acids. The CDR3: CSVEERVTQYF. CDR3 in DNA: TGCAGCGTTGAAGAACGGGTTACGCAGTATTTT.

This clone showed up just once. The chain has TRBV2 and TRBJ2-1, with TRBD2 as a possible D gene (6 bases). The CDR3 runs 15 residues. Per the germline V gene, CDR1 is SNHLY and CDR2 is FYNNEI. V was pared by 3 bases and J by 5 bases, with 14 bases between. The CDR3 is CASSDAAGSDNEQFF. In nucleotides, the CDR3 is TGTGCCAGCAGTGATGCCGCGGGGAGCGACAATGAGCAGTTCTTC.

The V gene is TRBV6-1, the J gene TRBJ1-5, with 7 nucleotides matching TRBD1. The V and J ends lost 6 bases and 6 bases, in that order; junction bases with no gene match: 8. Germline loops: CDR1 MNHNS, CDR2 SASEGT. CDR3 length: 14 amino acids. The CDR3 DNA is TGTGCCAGCAGCCGCGACAGGGTGGTTCAGCCCCAGCATTTT. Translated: CASSRDRVVQPQHF.

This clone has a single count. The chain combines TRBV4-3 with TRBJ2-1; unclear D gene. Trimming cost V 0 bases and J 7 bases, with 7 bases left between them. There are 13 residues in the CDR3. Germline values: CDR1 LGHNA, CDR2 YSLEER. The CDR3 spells CASSQERRNEQFF. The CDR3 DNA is TGCGCCAGCAGCCAAGAACGGCGGAATGAGCAGTTCTTC.

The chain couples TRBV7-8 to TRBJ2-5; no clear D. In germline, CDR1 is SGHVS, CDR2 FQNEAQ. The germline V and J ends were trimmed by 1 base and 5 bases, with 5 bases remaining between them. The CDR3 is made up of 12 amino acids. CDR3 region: CASSLGRETQYF. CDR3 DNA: TGTGCCAGCAGCTTAGGCCGGGAGACCCAGTACTTC.

CDR3 protein: CASSVGGLGETQYF. The CDR3 coding sequence is TGTGCCAGCAGCGTAGGAGGGCTAGGGGAGACCCAGTACTTC. This chain connects TRBV9 to TRBJ2-5; possibly TRBD2 for D (5 bases). CDR1 SGDLS and CDR2 YYNGEE come from the germline V gene. This CDR3 comprises 14 residues. V was trimmed by 0 bases and J by 5 bases, leaving 11 bases between them.

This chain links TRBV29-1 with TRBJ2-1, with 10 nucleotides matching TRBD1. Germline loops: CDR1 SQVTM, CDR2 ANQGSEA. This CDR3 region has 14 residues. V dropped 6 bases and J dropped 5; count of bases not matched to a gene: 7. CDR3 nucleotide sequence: TGCAGCGTCATGACAGGGGGCTCGGACAATGAGCAGTTCTTC. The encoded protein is CSVMTGGSDNEQFF.

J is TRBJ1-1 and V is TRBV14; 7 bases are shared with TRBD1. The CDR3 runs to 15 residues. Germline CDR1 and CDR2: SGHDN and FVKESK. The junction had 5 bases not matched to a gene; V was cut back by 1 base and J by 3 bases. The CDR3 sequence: CASSQGPGGYTEAFF. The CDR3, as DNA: TGTGCCAGCAGCCAAGGGCCAGGGGGATACACTGAAGCTTTCTTT.

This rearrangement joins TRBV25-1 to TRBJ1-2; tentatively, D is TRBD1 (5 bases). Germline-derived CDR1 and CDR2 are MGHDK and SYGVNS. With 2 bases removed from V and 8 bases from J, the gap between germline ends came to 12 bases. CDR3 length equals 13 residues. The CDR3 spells CASSEGAYGGYTF. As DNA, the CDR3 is TGTGCCAGCAGTGAAGGGGCGTATGGAGGCTACACCTTC.

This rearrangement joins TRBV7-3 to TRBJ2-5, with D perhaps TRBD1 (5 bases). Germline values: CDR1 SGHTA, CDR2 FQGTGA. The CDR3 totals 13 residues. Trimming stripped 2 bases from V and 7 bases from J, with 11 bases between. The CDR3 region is CASSLEGVGTQYF. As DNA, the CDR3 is TGTGCCAGCAGCTTAGAAGGGGTGGGGACCCAGTACTTC.

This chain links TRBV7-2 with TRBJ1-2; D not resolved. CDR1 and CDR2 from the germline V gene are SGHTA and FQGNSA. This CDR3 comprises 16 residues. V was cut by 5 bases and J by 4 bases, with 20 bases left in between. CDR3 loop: CASSPPNRGIGYGYTF. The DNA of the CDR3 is TGTGCCAGCAGCCCCCCCAACCGGGGAATTGGCTATGGCTACACCTTC.

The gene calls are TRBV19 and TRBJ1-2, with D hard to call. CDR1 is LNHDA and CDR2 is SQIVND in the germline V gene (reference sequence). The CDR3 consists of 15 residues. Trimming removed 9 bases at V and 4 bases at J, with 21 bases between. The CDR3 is CASRQSGREIYGYTF. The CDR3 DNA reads TGTGCCAGCCGACAATCCGGCCGGGAAATCTATGGCTACACCTTC.